This TCR beta chain was observed in a study of cytomegalovirus exposure and HLA in healthy donors. Study context: Earlier sequencing of some 170 million T cells yielded around 100 million unique TCR beta sequences. Study-wide findings and caveats: V- and J-gene trimming in TCR beta was tied to a missense DCLRE1C variant by an analysis performed later. It was shown in a later analysis that HLA-associated TCR beta chains were more clonally expanded than other, equally common chains. In vitro confirmation showed a few CMV-associated chains to be CMV antigen specific.

The V gene end was trimmed by 0 bases and the J gene end by 3 bases; junction bases not matched to a gene: 2. In germline, CDR1 is SGHKS, CDR2 YYEKEE (reference sequence). The CDR3 has 15 residues. 60 Vbeta and 13 Jbeta primers were used in PCR. TCRdb keeps only in-frame clones here, not all; method: immunoSEQ multiplex PCR. This repertoire includes some 70,000 clones. Points on this clone: What it recognizes is unknown.

Sequencing was performed on PBMCs. This TCR was sampled from a man aged 40-49 years in good health and CMV-seronegative. The J gene is TRBJ2-3, the V gene TRBV5-5; the match to TRBD1 covers 9 bases. For the CDR3, the DNA is TGTGCCAGCAGCTTGGATGGACAGGGGACAGATACGCAGTATTTT. Amino acids: CASSLDGQGTDTQYF.